This T cell receptor beta chain was documented in a study of regulatory T cells in long-lasting Graves disease. Study-wide results and limits: Because few samples were included, accuracy may have been lower. Whereas roughly 1,000 public clonotypes were shared by new patients, persistent patients shared more, at over 2,500.

Indicated time point: newly diagnosed GD, antithyroid drugs for less than 3 months. The TCR library was prepared using RNA isolated from PBMCs. Assembly of TCR beta libraries relied on iRepertoire HTBI primers together with Arm-PCR of CDR3 regions. TCRdb fed the multiplex PCR reads into MiXCR, producing one record per CDR3 protein. In the table there are 400,000 to 550,000 distinct CDR3 sequences, 16% of which are singletons. As regards this clonotype: Its antigen remains unidentified.

Per the germline V gene, CDR1 is MDHEN and CDR2 is SYDVKM. The CDR3 consists of 15 residues. V lost 5 bases to trimming and J lost 0 bases, with 8 bases between them. The sample was also linked to a second study, of T cells in Graves' hyperthyroidism and ophthalmopathy. That paper notes: In patients aged 18 to 65, hyperthyroidism was newly diagnosed, with duration under 2 months. HTBI primers were used for first-round RT-PCR of the TCR CDR3.

The receptor's source is a woman in her 30s with Graves disease. This specimen was peripheral blood mononuclear cells (PBMCs), taken at new diagnosis, from a patient treated with antithyroid drugs. The chain is built from TRBV28 and TRBJ2-6; D is ambiguous. As DNA, the CDR3 is TGTGCCAGCAGTCCGTTGACCTCTGGGGCCAACGTCCTGACTTTC. Its protein product is CASSPLTSGANVLTF.